This T cell receptor (beta chain) was found in a study of blood T cell repertoires in COVID-19. Profiled with immunoSEQ multiplex PCR; TCRdb holds only in-frame clones, not every one. The sample gives some 130,000 clones, approximately 90% of which show up once; around 3.2% is in the top ten. Germline CDR1 reads LNHDA; CDR2 reads SQIVND (reference sequence). V was clipped by 6 bases and J by 8 bases, with 20 bases between them. This CDR3 comprises 15 residues. The sequencing input was peripheral blood. The V gene is TRBV19, the J gene TRBJ2-1; possible D gene TRBD1, 6 bases. The sequence was collected from a man aged 55 to 70 with active or convalescent COVID-19. This chain's CDR3 is CASRVAGATGDEQFF. The CDR3 coding sequence is TGTGCCAGTAGAGTAGCAGGGGCGACCGGGGATGAGCAGTTCTTC. Combining the CDR3 with reference TRBV19 and TRBJ2-1 gives the whole variable domain DGGITQSPKYLFRKEGQNVTLSCEQNLNHDAMYWYRQDPGQGLRLIYYSQIVNDFQKGDIAEGYSVSREKKESFPLTVTSAQKNPTAFYLCASRVAGATGDEQFFGPGTRLTVL.